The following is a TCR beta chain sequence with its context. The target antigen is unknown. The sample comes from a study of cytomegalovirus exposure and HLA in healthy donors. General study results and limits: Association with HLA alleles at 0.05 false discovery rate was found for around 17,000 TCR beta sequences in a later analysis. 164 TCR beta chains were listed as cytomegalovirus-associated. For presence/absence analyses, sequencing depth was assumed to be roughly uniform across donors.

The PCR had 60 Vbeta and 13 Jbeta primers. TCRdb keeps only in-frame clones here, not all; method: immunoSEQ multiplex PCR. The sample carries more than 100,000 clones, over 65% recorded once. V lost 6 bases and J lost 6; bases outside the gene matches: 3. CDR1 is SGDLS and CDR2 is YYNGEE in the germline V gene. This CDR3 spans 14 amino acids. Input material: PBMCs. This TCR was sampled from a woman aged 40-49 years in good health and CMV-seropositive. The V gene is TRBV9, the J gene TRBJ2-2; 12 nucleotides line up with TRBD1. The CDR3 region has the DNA TGTGCCAGCAACCGGGACAGGGGGCCCGGGGAGCTGTTTTTT. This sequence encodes CASNRDRGPGELFF.